This T cell receptor (beta chain) was sequenced for a study of long-term antiretroviral therapy in people with HIV. The wider study: Specimens dating back about a decade before the 2015 immediate-ART recommendation are the oldest included.

Concerning this clone: Its antigen remains unidentified.

Germline trimming cut 2 bases from V and 6 bases from J; bases unmatched to any gene: 4. Germline CDR1 is MDHEN and CDR2 is SYDVKM. The CDR3 has 14 amino acids. Study conclusions and caveats: ART adherence was not documented, and neither viral resistance nor therapy changes had any data. Drawn between the mid-2000s and the late 2010s, the blood was possibly obtained under older ART regimens.

Version v3.0 of the immunoSEQ assay was performed at survey level. The sequencing target was roughly 35,000-50,000 T-cell genomes per sample. Clones were read by immunoSEQ multiplex PCR, and TCRdb kept only the in-frame ones, dropping some. The data contain tens of thousands of clones, 75% to 90% of them singletons. The rearrangement joins TRBV28 to TRBJ1-5, with 7 bases lining up with TRBD1. This receptor was taken from a man in his late teens or twenties with HIV. Sequencing used unsorted PBMCs, obtained 1.5 years after starting antiretroviral therapy. This chain's CDR3 is CASSLRGGGQPQHF. CDR3 nucleotides: TGTGCCAGCAGTTTACGAGGGGGCGGTCAGCCCCAGCATTTT.